This T cell receptor (beta chain) was recorded in a study of blood T cell repertoires in COVID-19 (dated by TCRdb to 2018 to 2021). For the study in its entirety: The collaborator samples originated in the United States, Italy and Spain and spanned the acute and convalescent phases of COVID-19. The dataset comprised deeply sampled blood TCRbeta repertoires from subjects exposed to, actively infected with, or recovered from COVID-19. HLA class I and class II types, where available, came from metadata supplied by the sample provider rather than from assay-based typing. The repertoires were released in a freely available public database meant as a resource for research on the immune response to SARS-CoV-2. The prospective study material was composed of cDNA or gDNA derived from T cells, B-cell-depleted T cells, or PBMCs. Sample metadata almost always included a de-identified subject ID, COVID-19 status, age in years and sex. Samples came from the ongoing ImmuneRACE study (first 160 participants) plus 1,254 subjects from 6 global collaborators. The research as a whole found: How much clinical and demographic metadata was included differed by source and by participant, and the metadata was provided uncurated.

Looking up the germline V gene yields CDR1 SGHTS and CDR2 YDEGEE. V loses 3 bases at its end and J loses 5 bases; junction bases beyond the gene matches: 6. There are 14 amino acids in the CDR3, from cysteine to phenylalanine inclusive. Just the 42-base CDR3 DNA is kept, in frame starting at base 1. The collaborating institutions used their own protocols to collect whole blood in K2EDTA tubes. For TCRbeta analysis, collaborator samples were shipped as frozen whole blood, as isolated PBMCs, or as DNA extracted from either sample type. As to this clone: Its binding antigen is unknown. No much larger clone exists at a distance of one base, and base qualities are not known.

TCRbeta CDR3 regions were amplified from genomic DNA by means of the immunoSEQ Assay, a bias-controlled multiplex PCR. On the authors' methods: The number of nucleated cells in each sample was estimated by amplification of reference gene primers within the assay. To quantify the absolute abundance of each unique TCRbeta CDR3 rearrangement, sequence reads were collapsed and filtered. For each sample, productive Simpson clonality was calculated as the square root of Simpson's diversity index over productive rearrangements. TCRdb obtained this table from immuneACCESS and retained in-frame rearrangements with V and J assigned. These tables miss some clones; where compared with another copy, unresolved V genes account for less than half of the shortfall, and the remainder is unexplained. V and J calls and clone size are copied from that table; D and trimming were computed from the DNA. Counted in this sample were some 87,000 clones; around 87% of them appeared once. The ten top clones hold about 18% of the sample.

Sequenced material: peripheral blood. The chain uses TRBV5-8 and TRBJ2-3, with TRBD2 matching 7 junction bases. The clonotype was recovered from a human donor in a cohort sampled during active COVID-19. The CDR3 loop reads CASSSWGGRDTQYF. The nucleotide sequence is given as TGTGCCAGCAGCTCCTGGGGAGGGCGAGATACGCAGTATTTT.